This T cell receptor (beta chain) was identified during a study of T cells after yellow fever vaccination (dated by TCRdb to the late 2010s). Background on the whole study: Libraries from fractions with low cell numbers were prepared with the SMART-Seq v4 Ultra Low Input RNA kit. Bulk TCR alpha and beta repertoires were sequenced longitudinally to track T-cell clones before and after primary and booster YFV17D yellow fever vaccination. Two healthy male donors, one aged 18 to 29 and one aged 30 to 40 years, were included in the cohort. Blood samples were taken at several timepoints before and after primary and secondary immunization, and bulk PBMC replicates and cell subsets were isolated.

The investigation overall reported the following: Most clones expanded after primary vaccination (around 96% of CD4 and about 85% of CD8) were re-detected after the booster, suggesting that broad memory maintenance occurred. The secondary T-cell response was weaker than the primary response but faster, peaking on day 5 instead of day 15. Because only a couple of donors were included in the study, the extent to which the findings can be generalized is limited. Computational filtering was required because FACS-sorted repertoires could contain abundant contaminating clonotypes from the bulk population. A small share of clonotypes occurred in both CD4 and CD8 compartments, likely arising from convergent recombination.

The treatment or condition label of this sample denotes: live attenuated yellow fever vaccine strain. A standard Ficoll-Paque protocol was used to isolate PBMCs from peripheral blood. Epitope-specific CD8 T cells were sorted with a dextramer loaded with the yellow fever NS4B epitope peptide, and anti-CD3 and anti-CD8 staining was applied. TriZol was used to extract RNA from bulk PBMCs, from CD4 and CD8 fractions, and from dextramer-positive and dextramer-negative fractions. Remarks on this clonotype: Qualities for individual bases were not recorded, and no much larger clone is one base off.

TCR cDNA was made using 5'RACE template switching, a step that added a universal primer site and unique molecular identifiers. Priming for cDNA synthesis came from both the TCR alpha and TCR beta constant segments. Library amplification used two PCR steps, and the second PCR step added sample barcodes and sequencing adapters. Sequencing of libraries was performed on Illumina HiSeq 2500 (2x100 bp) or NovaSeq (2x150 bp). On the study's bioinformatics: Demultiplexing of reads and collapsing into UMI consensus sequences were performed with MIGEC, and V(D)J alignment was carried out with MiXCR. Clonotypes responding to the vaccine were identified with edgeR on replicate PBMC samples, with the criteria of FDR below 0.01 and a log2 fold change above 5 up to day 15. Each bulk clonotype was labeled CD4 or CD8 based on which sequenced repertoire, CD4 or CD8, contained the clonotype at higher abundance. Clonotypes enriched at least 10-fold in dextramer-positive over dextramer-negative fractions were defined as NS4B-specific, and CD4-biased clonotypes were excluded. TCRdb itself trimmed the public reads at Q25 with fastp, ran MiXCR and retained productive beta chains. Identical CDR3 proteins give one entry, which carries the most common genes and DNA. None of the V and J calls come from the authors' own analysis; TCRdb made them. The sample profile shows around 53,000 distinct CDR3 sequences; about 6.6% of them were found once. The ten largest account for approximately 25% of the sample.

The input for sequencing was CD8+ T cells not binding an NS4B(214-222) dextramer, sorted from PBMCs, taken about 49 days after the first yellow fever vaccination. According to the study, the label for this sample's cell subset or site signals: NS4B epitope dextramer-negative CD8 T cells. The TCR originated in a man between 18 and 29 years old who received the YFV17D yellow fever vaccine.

The DNA sequence is TGCGCCAGCAGCGCATACGACAGGGGCCTGATTGAAGCTTTCTTT. Its protein is CASSAYDRGLIEAFF. Rearrangement joined TRBV4-1 to TRBJ1-1, with 8 middle bases fitting TRBD1. Per the germline V gene, MGHRA is the CDR1 and YSYEKL is the CDR2. V is cut back by 5 bases and J by 7 bases, with 12 bases in the junction unmatched. Taken from cysteine to phenylalanine, the CDR3 has 15 residues. The DNA shown is the 45-base CDR3, in frame from base 1.